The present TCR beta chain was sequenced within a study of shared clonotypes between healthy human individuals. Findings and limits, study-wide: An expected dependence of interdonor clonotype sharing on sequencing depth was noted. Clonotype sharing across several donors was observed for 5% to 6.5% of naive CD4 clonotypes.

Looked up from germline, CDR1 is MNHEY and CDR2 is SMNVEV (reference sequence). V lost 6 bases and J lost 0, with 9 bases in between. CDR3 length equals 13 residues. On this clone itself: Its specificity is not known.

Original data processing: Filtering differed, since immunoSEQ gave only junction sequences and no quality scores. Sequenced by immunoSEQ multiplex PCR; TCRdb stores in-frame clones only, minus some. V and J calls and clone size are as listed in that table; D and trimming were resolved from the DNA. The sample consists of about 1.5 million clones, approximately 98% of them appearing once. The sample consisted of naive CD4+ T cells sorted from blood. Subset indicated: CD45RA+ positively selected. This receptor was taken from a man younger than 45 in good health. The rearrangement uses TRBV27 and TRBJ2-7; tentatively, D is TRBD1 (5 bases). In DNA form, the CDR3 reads TGTGCCAGCAGCTCAGGGATCTCCTACGAGCAGTACTTC. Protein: CASSSGISYEQYF.